This is a list of T cell receptor beta chains from one sample in a study of CD8+ T cells in alopecia areata. Method: immunoSEQ multiplex PCR; TCRdb's copy keeps in-frame clones and lacks some. The sample lists more than 150,000 clones, roughly 46% occurring once. The starting material was CD8+ T cells sorted from blood, obtained around week 53, from a patient treated with tofacitinib. Source of these receptors: a human donor with alopecia areata. The CDR3 runs from the conserved cysteine through the conserved F or W. Fields, in order: J gene, V gene, D gene, clone size, CDR3 DNA, CDR3 protein. D genes are given only for firm matches. Some rows mark clone size as missing; the rest say once, few, many or name a class of expanded clone.

TRBJ1-6	TRBV9	-	-	TGTGCCAGCAGTCGGCAGGGATCCTGGGATAATTCACCCCTCCACTTT	CASSRQGSWDNSPLHF
TRBJ2-2	TRBV2	-	-	TGTGCCAGCAGTGAAAGGACATCTGGGGCCACCGGGGAGCTGTTTTTT	CASSERTSGATGELFF
TRBJ2-5	TRBV4-3	-	-	TGCGCCAGCAGCCAGTTCCGGGGGGCTGCAGAGACCCAGTACTTC	CASSQFRGAAETQYF
TRBJ2-7	TRBV7-6	-	-	TGTGCCAGCAGCCCTGGACTCGTCTCCGAGCAGTACTTC	CASSPGLVSEQYF
TRBJ1-6	TRBV5-6	-	-	TGTGCCAGCAGCTTACAGGATTCACCCCTCCACTTT	CASSLQDSPLHF
TRBJ1-2	TRBV5-6	-	few	TGTGCCAGCAGCTGGGCGGGCGGCTACACCTTC	CASSWAGGYTF
TRBJ1-2	TRBV25-1	TRBD1	-	TGTGCCAGCAGTGAATGGACAGGGTCGAACTATGGCTACACCTTC	CASSEWTGSNYGYTF
TRBJ2-7	TRBV30	TRBD1	few	TGTGCCTGGAATCACTACGGGACAGGGGCCTCCTACGAGCAGTACTTC	CAWNHYGTGASYEQYF
TRBJ1-2	TRBV27	-	few	TGTGCCAGCAGTTCCGGCAGGGGACTTGGCTACACCTTC	CASSSGRGLGYTF
TRBJ1-1	TRBV4-1	-	-	TGCGCCAGCAGCCAAGATCAGGGCAACACTGAAGCTTTCTTT	CASSQDQGNTEAFF
TRBJ2-1	TRBV4-1	-	few	TGCGCCAGCAGCCAAGCCCCGGGGCTCCCTAGCAATGAGCAGTTCTTC	CASSQAPGLPSNEQFF
TRBJ1-1	TRBV5-6	TRBD1	-	TGTGCCAGCAGCTACGACAGGGCGCCTGAAGCTTTCTTT	CASSYDRAPEAFF
TRBJ1-1	TRBV5-1	TRBD1	-	TGCGCCAGCAGCCCGGGACAGGGAAGTCTGGCTTTCTTT	CASSPGQGSLAFF
TRBJ2-2	TRBV27	-	-	TGTGCCAGCAGTCCAGAGACAGGGAGGACCGGGGAGCTGTTTTTT	CASSPETGRTGELFF
TRBJ1-2	TRBV13	-	-	TGTGCCAGCAGCTTAGCCGGAGGGTCCTATGGCTACACCTTC	CASSLAGGSYGYTF
TRBJ1-6	TRBV9	-	-	TGTGCCAGCAGCGTATCGGGGTCACCCCTCCACTTT	CASSVSGSPLHF
TRBJ1-2	TRBV27	-	-	TGTGCCAGCAGTTTCGCCCAGGCGGACTATGGCTACACCTTC	CASSFAQADYGYTF
TRBJ1-4	TRBV7-9	-	few	TGTGCCAGCACAGCGATAGGGGAAAAACTGTTTTTT	CASTAIGEKLFF
TRBJ2-3	TRBV5-1	-	few	TGCGCCAGCAGCTTCGACAAGGACACAGATACGCAGTATTTT	CASSFDKDTDTQYF
TRBJ2-5	TRBV4-2	-	-	TGTGCCAGCAGCGAACCCGGCCTGGTTGGGGAGACCCAGTACTTC	CASSEPGLVGETQYF
TRBJ1-1	TRBV30	-	-	TGTGCCTCCTCGGAGGGGCCAGGAACTGAAGCTTTCTTT	CASSEGPGTEAFF
TRBJ2-3	TRBV4-1	TRBD2	-	TGCGCCAGCAGCCAAGTGAGCGGGGTAGGGGATACGCAGTATTTT	CASSQVSGVGDTQYF
TRBJ2-6	TRBV29-1	-	-	TGCAGCGTTGTTCTAGACGACCCGCGCTCTGGGGCCAACGTCCTGACTTTC	CSVVLDDPRSGANVLTF
TRBJ1-1	TRBV7-9	-	-	TGTGCCAGCAGCTTGGTACAGGATCCGAACACTGAAGCTTTCTTT	CASSLVQDPNTEAFF